Listed below are T cell receptor beta chains from one sample, sequenced in a study of identical twins. TCRdb re-called the 5' RACE reads through MiXCR, storing one row per CDR3 protein. The table has approximately 690,000 distinct CDR3 sequences, 6.1% seen once; the top ten hold around 1.7%. The sequencing sample was made of naive T cells sorted from blood. These receptors originate from a man aged 18 to 30 in good health. Each CDR3 is given with its conserved first and last residue. A D gene is named only where the DNA matches it firmly. The size field is filled for only some rows; it gives once, few, many or a size class.

CDR3aa: CASSQGPSTVGELFF
CDR3nt: TGTGCCAGCAGCCAAGGCCCTAGTACGGTCGGGGAGCTGTTTTTT
d_gene: -
j_gene: TRBJ2-2
len: 15
v_gene: TRBV3-1
abundance: -

CDR3aa: CASSQERETGELFF
CDR3nt: TGCGCCAGCAGCCAAGAGAGGGAGACCGGGGAGCTGTTTTTT
d_gene: -
j_gene: TRBJ2-2
len: 14
v_gene: TRBV4-3
abundance: -

CDR3aa: CASSSPGTPQFF
CDR3nt: TGTGCCAGCAGCTCCCCCGGGACTCCGCAGTTCTTC
d_gene: -
j_gene: TRBJ2-1
len: 12
v_gene: TRBV7-3
abundance: few

CDR3aa: CASSLSLAGVNNEQFF
CDR3nt: TGTGCCAGCAGCTTATCCCTAGCGGGAGTCAACAATGAGCAGTTCTTC
d_gene: TRBD2
j_gene: TRBJ2-1
len: 16
v_gene: TRBV7-7
abundance: -

CDR3aa: CASRRDSIPYNEQFF
CDR3nt: TGCGCTAGTCGGCGGGACTCAATCCCCTACAATGAGCAGTTCTTC
d_gene: -
j_gene: TRBJ2-1
len: 15
v_gene: TRBV6-1
abundance: many

CDR3aa: CASSQEMVAYEQYF
CDR3nt: TGCGCCAGCAGCCAAGAAATGGTGGCCTACGAGCAGTACTTC
d_gene: -
j_gene: TRBJ2-7
len: 14
v_gene: TRBV4-3
abundance: -

CDR3aa: CASSPQGAGAQYF
CDR3nt: TGTGCCAGCAGCCCACAGGGGGCCGGGGCCCAGTACTTC
d_gene: TRBD1
j_gene: TRBJ2-5
len: 13
v_gene: TRBV7-6
abundance: -

CDR3aa: CASSQDRWADTQYF
CDR3nt: TGCGCCAGCAGCCAAGATCGCTGGGCCGATACGCAGTATTTT
d_gene: -
j_gene: TRBJ2-3
len: 14
v_gene: TRBV4-3
abundance: many

CDR3aa: CASSLGFLPKRNEQFF
CDR3nt: TGTGCCAGCAGTTTAGGCTTTTTGCCCAAACGGAATGAGCAGTTCTTC
d_gene: -
j_gene: TRBJ2-1
len: 16
v_gene: TRBV12-3/TRBV12-4
abundance: few

CDR3aa: CASKGRWTEKLFF
CDR3nt: TGTGCCAGCAAGGGCCGCTGGACTGAAAAACTGTTTTTT
d_gene: -
j_gene: TRBJ1-4
len: 13
v_gene: TRBV6-1
abundance: many

CDR3aa: CSVAHLLAGVGEQFF
CDR3nt: TGCAGCGTGGCCCACCTACTAGCGGGAGTGGGTGAGCAGTTCTTC
d_gene: TRBD2
j_gene: TRBJ2-1
len: 15
v_gene: TRBV29-1
abundance: few